One and the same sample provided the 25 T cell receptor beta chains below, sequenced in a study of blood T cell repertoires in COVID-19 (dated by TCRdb to the early 2020s). Libraries were built with the immunoSEQ multiplex PCR assay. The table was pulled from immuneACCESS by TCRdb, which kept in-frame rearrangements only. Such tables lose some clones; where checked, under half of the loss comes from unresolved V genes, and the rest has no known cause. The sample data list about 400,000 clones, and nearly 90% of these were observed just once. 1.5% to 2% of the sample lies in the top ten. Source material: PBMCs or T cells enriched from blood (not recorded which). The receptors come from a woman aged 30 to 39 who had recovered from COVID-19.

This chain links TRBV27 with TRBJ2-7; the match to TRBD1 covers 7 bases. With V trimmed by 5 bases and J by 3 bases, 10 bases remained unmatched. The CDR3 has 15 amino acids. CDR1 and CDR2 (germline): MNHEY, SMNVEV (reference sequence). The DNA for the CDR3 is TGTGCCAGCAGTGTTCCAGGGGGTGCCAACTACGAGCAGTACTTC. It is translated as CASSVPGGANYEQYF.

The chain employs TRBV5-6 and TRBJ2-1, with D possibly TRBD2 on 6 matching bases. The germline V and J ends were trimmed by 0 bases and 0 bases, with 13 bases remaining between them. The CDR3 is made up of 17 amino acids. Germline CDR1 reads SGHDT; CDR2 reads YYEEEE. CDR3 in amino acids: CASSLGVAVSSYNEQFF. CDR3 bases: TGTGCCAGCAGCTTGGGGGTAGCGGTCAGCTCCTACAATGAGCAGTTCTTC.

This clone came up a few times. The CDR3 reads CASSAGAAYEQYF. The CDR3 nucleotides are TGTGCCAGCAGTGCAGGGGCGGCATACGAGCAGTACTTC. The rearrangement joins TRBV2 to TRBJ2-7; the D gene is possibly TRBD1 (6 bases). CDR1 and CDR2 (germline): SNHLY, FYNNEI. V lost 4 bases, J lost 4 bases, and 11 bases lay in between. The CDR3 sequence is 13 residues long.

The CDR3 loop is CASRGHSSPLHF. The CDR3 nucleotides read TGTGCCAGCAGGGGGCACAGCTCACCCCTCCACTTT. V gene TRBV3-1 (or the pseudogene TRBV3-2) combines with J gene TRBJ1-6; perhaps TRBD1 as D (5 bases). Germline V lookup: CDR1 LGHDT, CDR2 YNNKEL (reference sequence). V gave up 6 bases and J gave up 10 bases, with 10 bases separating them. This CDR3 is 12 amino acids long.

This rearrangement joins TRBV3-1 (or the pseudogene TRBV3-2) to TRBJ1-4; TRBD1 matches 8 bases. Unmatched junction bases numbered 1, after V lost 3 bases and J lost 4 bases. Germline V gene sequence: CDR1 LGHDT, CDR2 YNNKEL (reference sequence). The CDR3 totals 14 residues. DNA of the CDR3: TGTGCCAGCAGCCAGGGACAGGATAATGAAAAACTGTTTTTT. Protein product: CASSQGQDNEKLFF.

This rearrangement joins TRBV11-2 to TRBJ2-2; D is unresolved. CDR1 SGHAT and CDR2 FQNNGV come from the germline V gene. The CDR3 has 13 residues. With 2 bases removed from V and 4 bases from J, the gap between germline ends came to 5 bases. This CDR3 reads CASSLSRTGELFF. The DNA for the CDR3 is TGTGCCAGCAGCTTATCGCGCACCGGGGAGCTGTTTTTT.

This clone has just one count. The chain has TRBV30 and TRBJ1-4; D not resolved. Germline V gene sequence: CDR1 GTSNPN, CDR2 SVGIG (reference sequence). Trimming left V 0 bases short and J 7 bases short, with 12 bases between. The length of the CDR3 is 14 residues. For the CDR3, the DNA is TGTGCCTGGAGTGTAAATCGGGGAGGTGAAAAACTGTTTTTT. Amino acid sequence: CAWSVNRGGEKLFF.

The chain recombines TRBV27 with TRBJ1-6, with 9 positions matching TRBD1. Germline-derived CDR1 and CDR2 are MNHEY and SMNVEV (reference sequence). V trimming: 2 bases; J trimming: 7 bases; junction bases outside the gene matches: 3. The CDR3 totals 15 residues. For the CDR3, the DNA is TGTGCCAGCAGTTTACAACAGGGGGCGAATTCACCCCTCCACTTT. It translates to CASSLQQGANSPLHF.

The chain has TRBV6-1 and TRBJ2-5, with a weak D call TRBD1 (5 bases). The CDR3 loop spans 14 amino acids. CDR1 is MNHNS, CDR2 SASEGT, per germline. Trimming stripped 2 bases from V and 5 bases from J, with 12 bases between. The CDR3 nucleotides are TGTGCCAGCAGTGAATACAGGCCCTCGGAGACCCAGTACTTC. Amino acid sequence: CASSEYRPSETQYF.

The CDR3 sequence is CASSVGGGPNSNEQFF. The CDR3 region has the DNA TGTGCCAGCAGCGTAGGAGGGGGCCCCAACTCCAATGAGCAGTTCTTC. This chain joins TRBV9 and TRBJ2-1; 7 bases map to TRBD1. J was trimmed by 6 bases and V by 0 bases; bases with no gene match: 9. CDR3 length: 16 amino acids. Germline V CDR1 and CDR2: SGDLS, YYNGEE.

The chain uses TRBV7-2 and TRBJ2-3, with D possibly matching TRBD2 (6 bases). The CDR3 runs to 15 residues. V lost 2 bases, J lost 2 bases, and 11 bases lay in between. Germline V gives CDR1 SGHTA, CDR2 FQGNSA. In DNA, the CDR3 is TGTGCCAGCAGCTTACTCGGGACTCTCACAGATACGCAGTATTTT. This sequence encodes CASSLLGTLTDTQYF. Filled out from reference TRBV7-2 and TRBJ2-3, the complete variable domain reads GAGVSQSPSNKVTEKGKDVELRCDPISGHTALYWYRQSLGQGLEFLIYFQGNSAPDKSGLPSDRFSAERTGGSVSTLTIQRTQQEDSAVYLCASSLLGTLTDTQYFGPGTRLTVL.

This chain uses TRBV30 with TRBJ2-5, with 8 bases lining up with TRBD2. This CDR3 has 13 amino acids. Germline V CDR1 and CDR2: GTSNPN, SVGIG (reference sequence). V dropped 3 bases and J dropped 7; count of bases not matched to a gene: 7. CDR3: CAWSGRAQGTQYF. The CDR3 DNA follows: TGTGCCTGGAGCGGGAGGGCCCAGGGGACCCAGTACTTC.

This clone was counted a single time. V and J are TRBV24-1 and TRBJ2-2; 8 bases match TRBD2. Per the germline V gene, CDR1 is KGHDR and CDR2 is SFDVKD. The CDR3 has 17 amino acids. V lost 7 bases and J lost 4; bases outside the gene matches: 13. The CDR3 is CATSHPSGGQFTGELFF. Here the CDR3 DNA reads TGTGCCACCAGCCATCCCTCGGGGGGGCAGTTCACCGGGGAGCTGTTTTTT.

V and J are TRBV11-1 and TRBJ1-2, with 7 bases matching TRBD1. Germline V gives CDR1 SGHAT, CDR2 FQDESV (reference sequence). The CDR3 sequence is 13 residues long. V lost 5 bases to trimming and J lost 3 bases; unmatched junction nucleotides: 3. The CDR3 nucleotides are TGTGCCAGCAGCGTACAGGGGCACTATGGCTACACCTTC. This translates into CASSVQGHYGYTF.

As concerns this clone: Different DNA sequences within this sample yield the same CDR3. The rearrangement links TRBV30 to TRBJ1-2, with D unresolved. Germline V gene data show CDR1 as GTSNPN and CDR2 as SVGIG (reference sequence). This CDR3 is built from 13 residues. Trimming stripped 0 bases from V and 0 bases from J, with 5 bases between. CDR3 coding DNA: TGTGCCTGGAGTGTGCAGGCTAACTATGGCTACACCTTC. It translates to CAWSVQANYGYTF.

The V call is TRBV3-1 (or the pseudogene TRBV3-2), the J call TRBJ2-1; TRBD2 matches at 11 bases. This CDR3 is built from 13 residues. Losses at the gene ends were 7 bases for V and 5 bases for J; bases not matched to a gene: 1. The germline CDR1 and CDR2 sequences are LGHDT and YNNKEL (reference sequence). The CDR3 nucleotides are TGTGCCAGCATGGGACTAGCGGACAATGAGCAGTTCTTC. This gives the protein CASMGLADNEQFF.

The V gene is TRBV10-3, the J gene TRBJ2-7, with 14 bases that match TRBD2. The CDR3 has 14 amino acids. J lost 5 bases, V lost 6 bases, and 3 bases had no gene match. CDR1 and CDR2 (germline): ENHRY, SYGVKD. This CDR3 reads CAIRTSGGANEQYF. Here the CDR3 DNA reads TGTGCCATCAGGACTAGCGGGGGGGCCAACGAGCAGTACTTC.

The chain links TRBV5-8 to TRBJ1-2; D uncertain. Germline CDR1 SGHTS, CDR2 YDEGEE. The CDR3 totals 12 residues. The V end lost 0 bases, the J end lost 5 bases, and 5 bases lay between the germline ends. The CDR3 loop is CASSLEEYGYTF. CDR3 DNA sequence: TGTGCCAGCAGCTTGGAGGAGTATGGCTACACCTTC.

The rearrangement joins TRBV29-1 to TRBJ2-2; 11 positions match TRBD2. In germline, CDR1 is SQVTM, CDR2 ANQGSEA. The CDR3 length is 15 residues. The V segment lost 0 bases and the J segment 6 bases; nucleotides outside the gene matches: 3. The CDR3 loop is CSVEEIAGGSGELFF. In DNA, the CDR3 is TGCAGCGTTGAAGAGATAGCGGGAGGGTCCGGGGAGCTGTTTTTT.

The chain carries TRBV14 and TRBJ1-2; TRBD1 matches at 7 bases. V dropped 2 bases and J dropped 4; count of bases not matched to a gene: 4. The CDR3 covers 14 residues. The V gene's germline CDR1 is SGHDN and CDR2 FVKESK. Here the CDR3 reads CASSQTGAGYGYTF. In DNA, the CDR3 is TGTGCCAGCAGCCAAACAGGGGCGGGCTATGGCTACACCTTC.

The rearrangement uses TRBV5-6 and TRBJ1-1; perhaps TRBD1 as D (5 bases). The CDR3 consists of 14 residues. Per the germline V gene, CDR1 is SGHDT and CDR2 is YYEEEE. V shed 4 bases and J shed 6 bases, with 16 bases lying between them. For the CDR3, the DNA is TGTGCCAGCAGCCTAGGACCGCCGACAGCTGAAGCTTTCTTT. Translating it yields CASSLGPPTAEAFF.

The chain couples TRBV7-5 to TRBJ2-7; the table's D gene call, TRBD2, was not cross checked with the DNA. TRBV7-5 is a known pseudogene. The CDR3 spans 17 residues. CDR3 sequence (DNA): TGTGCCAGATCTCCCAGGACTAGCGGGAGGCCACCCTACGAGCAGTACTTC. It translates to CARSPRTSGRPPYEQYF.

The gene calls are TRBV10-3 and TRBJ1-4; the D gene is possibly TRBD1 (6 bases). In germline, CDR1 is ENHRY, CDR2 SYGVKD. The V end was cut by 6 bases, the J end by 7 bases, with 9 bases between. The CDR3 has 12 residues. The CDR3 region is CAISTDSEKLFF. The CDR3 nucleotides read TGTGCCATCAGCACGGACAGTGAAAAACTGTTTTTT.

The chain couples TRBV5-1 to TRBJ2-3, with unresolved D. Trimming cost V 5 bases and J 6 bases, with 16 bases left between them. CDR3 length: 14 amino acids. Germline V gene lookup returns CDR1 SGHRS and CDR2 YFSETQ. CDR3 protein: CASSITSSSDTQYF. As DNA, the CDR3 is TGCGCCAGCAGTATCACATCGTCGTCGGATACGCAGTATTTT. Full variable domain (remainder filled in from reference TRBV5-1 and TRBJ2-3): KAGVTQTPRYLIKTRGQQVTLSCSPISGHRSVSWYQQTPGQGLQFLFEYFSETQRNKGNFPGRFSGRQFSNSRSEMNVSTLELGDSALYLCASSITSSSDTQYFGPGTRLTVL.

The J gene is TRBJ2-2, the V gene TRBV4-1; D is possibly TRBD2 (6 bases). Germline CDR1 is MGHRA and CDR2 is YSYEKL. Trimming left V 5 bases short and J 1 base short, with 8 bases between. The CDR3 length is 14 residues. The CDR3 coding sequence is TGCGCCAGCAGCGGGGGGATGAACACCGGGGAGCTGTTTTTT. It encodes CASSGGMNTGELFF.